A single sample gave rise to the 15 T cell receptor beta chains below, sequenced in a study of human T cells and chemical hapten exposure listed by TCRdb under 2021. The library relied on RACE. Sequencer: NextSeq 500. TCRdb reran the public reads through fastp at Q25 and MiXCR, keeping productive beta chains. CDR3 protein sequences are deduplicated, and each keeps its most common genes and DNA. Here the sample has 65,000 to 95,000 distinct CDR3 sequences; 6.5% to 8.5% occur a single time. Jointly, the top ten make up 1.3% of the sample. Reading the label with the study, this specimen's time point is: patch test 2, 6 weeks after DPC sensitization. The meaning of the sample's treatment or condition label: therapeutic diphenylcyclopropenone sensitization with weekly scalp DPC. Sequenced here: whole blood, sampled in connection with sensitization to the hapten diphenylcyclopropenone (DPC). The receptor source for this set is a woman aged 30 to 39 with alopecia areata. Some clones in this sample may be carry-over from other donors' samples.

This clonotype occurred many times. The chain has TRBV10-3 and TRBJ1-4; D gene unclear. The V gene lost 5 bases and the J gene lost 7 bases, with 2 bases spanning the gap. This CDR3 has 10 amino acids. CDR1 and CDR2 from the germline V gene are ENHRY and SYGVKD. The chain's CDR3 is CAISCEKLFF. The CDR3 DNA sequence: TGTGCCATCAGTTGTGAAAAACTGTTTTTT.

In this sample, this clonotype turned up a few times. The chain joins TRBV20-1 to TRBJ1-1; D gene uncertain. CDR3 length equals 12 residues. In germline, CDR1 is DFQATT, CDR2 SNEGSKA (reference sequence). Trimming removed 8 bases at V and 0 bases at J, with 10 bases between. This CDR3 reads CSFQIVNTEAFF. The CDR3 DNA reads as TGCAGTTTTCAAATCGTGAACACTGAAGCTTTCTTT.

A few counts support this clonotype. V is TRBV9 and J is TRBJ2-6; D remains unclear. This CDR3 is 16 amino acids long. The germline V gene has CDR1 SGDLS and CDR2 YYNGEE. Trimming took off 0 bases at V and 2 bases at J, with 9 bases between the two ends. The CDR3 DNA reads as TGTGCCAGCAGCGTAGAAGTCGGAACTGGGGCCAACGTCCTGACTTTC. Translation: CASSVEVGTGANVLTF.

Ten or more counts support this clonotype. The CDR3: CASSSSNEQFF. The CDR3 bases are TGTGCCAGCAGCTCGTCCAATGAGCAGTTCTTC. This chain joins TRBV11-3 and TRBJ2-1, with D unclear. The CDR3 extends over 11 amino acids. V lost 4 bases, J lost 6 bases, and 4 bases lay in between. Germline V gene data show CDR1 as SGHNT and CDR2 as YENEEA.

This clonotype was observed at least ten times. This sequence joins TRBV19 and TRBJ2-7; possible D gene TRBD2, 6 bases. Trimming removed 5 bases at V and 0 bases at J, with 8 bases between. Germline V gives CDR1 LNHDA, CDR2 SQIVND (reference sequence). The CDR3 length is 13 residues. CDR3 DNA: TGTGCCAGTAGTGCGGGGAGCTCCTACGAGCAGTACTTC. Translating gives CASSAGSSYEQYF.

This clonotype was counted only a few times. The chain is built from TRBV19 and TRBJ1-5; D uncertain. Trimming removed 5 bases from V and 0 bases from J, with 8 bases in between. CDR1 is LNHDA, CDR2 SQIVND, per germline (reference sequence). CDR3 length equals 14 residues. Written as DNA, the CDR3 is TGTGCCAGTAGTTTTCTGATTAGCAATCAGCCCCAGCATTTT. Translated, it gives CASSFLISNQPQHF.

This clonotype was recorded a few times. The CDR3 region has the DNA TGCAGCGTTGAGCCCCCCGACGGGGACACCGTCTATGGCTACACCTTC. As protein: CSVEPPDGDTVYGYTF. The V and J genes are TRBV29-1 and TRBJ1-2, with D maybe TRBD1 (6 bases). This CDR3 contains 16 residues. Per germline, CDR1 SQVTM and CDR2 ANQGSEA. V lost 3 bases, J lost 4 bases, and 21 bases lay in between. Variable domain in full (rest from reference TRBV29-1 and TRBJ1-2): SAVISQKPSRDICQRGTSLTIQCQVDSQVTMMFWYRQQPGQSLTLIATANQGSEATYESGFVIDKFPISRPNLTFSTLTVSNMSPEDSSIYLCSVEPPDGDTVYGYTFGSGTRLTVV.

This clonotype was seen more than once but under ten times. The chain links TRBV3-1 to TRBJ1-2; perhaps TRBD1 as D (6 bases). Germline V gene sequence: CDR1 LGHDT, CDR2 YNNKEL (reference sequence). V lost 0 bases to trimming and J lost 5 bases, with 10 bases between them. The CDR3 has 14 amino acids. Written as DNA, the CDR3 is TGTGCCAGCAGCCAAGATGGACAGTCTTATGGCTACACCTTC. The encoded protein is CASSQDGQSYGYTF.

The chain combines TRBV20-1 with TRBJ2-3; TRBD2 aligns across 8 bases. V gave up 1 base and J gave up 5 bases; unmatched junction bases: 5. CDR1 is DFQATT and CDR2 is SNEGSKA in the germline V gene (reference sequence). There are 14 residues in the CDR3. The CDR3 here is CSARVSGGIDTQYF. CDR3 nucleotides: TGCAGTGCTAGAGTGAGCGGGGGTATAGATACGCAGTATTTT.

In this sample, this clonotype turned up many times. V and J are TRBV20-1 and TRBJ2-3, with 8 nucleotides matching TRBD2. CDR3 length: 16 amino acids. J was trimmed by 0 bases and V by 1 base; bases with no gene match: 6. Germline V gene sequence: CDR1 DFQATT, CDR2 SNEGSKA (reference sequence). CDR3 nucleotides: TGCAGTGCTAGAGTGGCGGGGGGACGTAGCACAGATACGCAGTATTTT. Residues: CSARVAGGRSTDTQYF.

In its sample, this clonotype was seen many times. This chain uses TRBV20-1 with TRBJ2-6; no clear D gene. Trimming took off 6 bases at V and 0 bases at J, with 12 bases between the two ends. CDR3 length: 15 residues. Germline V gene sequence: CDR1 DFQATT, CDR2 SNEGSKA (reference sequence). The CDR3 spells CSAKDGYSGANVLTF. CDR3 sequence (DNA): TGCAGTGCAAAGGACGGTTACTCTGGGGCCAACGTCCTGACTTTC.

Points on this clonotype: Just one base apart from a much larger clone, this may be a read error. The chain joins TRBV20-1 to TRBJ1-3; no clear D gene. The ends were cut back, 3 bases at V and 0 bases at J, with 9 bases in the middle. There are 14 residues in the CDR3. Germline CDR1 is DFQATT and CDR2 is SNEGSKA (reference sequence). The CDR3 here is CSARDYSSGNTIYF. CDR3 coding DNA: TGCAGTGCTAGGGACTATAGCTCTGGAAACACCATATATTTT.

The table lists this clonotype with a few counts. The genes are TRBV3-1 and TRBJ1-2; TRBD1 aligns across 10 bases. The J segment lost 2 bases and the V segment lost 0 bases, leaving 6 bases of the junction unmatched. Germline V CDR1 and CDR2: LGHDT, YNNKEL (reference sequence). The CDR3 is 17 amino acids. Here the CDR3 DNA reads TGTGCCAGCAGCCAAGACGATACGGGACAGGGGAACTATGGCTACACCTTC. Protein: CASSQDDTGQGNYGYTF.

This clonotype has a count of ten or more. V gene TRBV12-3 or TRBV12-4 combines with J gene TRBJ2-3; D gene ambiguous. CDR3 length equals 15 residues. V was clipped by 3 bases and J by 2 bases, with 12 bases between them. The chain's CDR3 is CASSLFENPTDTQYF. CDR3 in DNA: TGTGCCAGCAGTTTGTTTGAAAACCCCACAGATACGCAGTATTTT.

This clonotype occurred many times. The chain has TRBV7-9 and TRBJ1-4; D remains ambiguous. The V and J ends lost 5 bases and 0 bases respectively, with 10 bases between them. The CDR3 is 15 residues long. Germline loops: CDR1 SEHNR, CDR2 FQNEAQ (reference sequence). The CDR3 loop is CASSLSGATNEKLFF. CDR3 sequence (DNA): TGTGCCAGCAGCCTCTCAGGTGCAACTAATGAAAAACTGTTTTTT. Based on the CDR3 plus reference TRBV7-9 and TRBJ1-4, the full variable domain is DTGVSQNPRHKITKRGQNVTFRCDPISEHNRLYWYRQTLGQGPEFLTYFQNEAQLEKSRLLSDRFSAERPKGSFSTLEIQRTEQGDSAMYLCASSLSGATNEKLFFGSGTQLSVL.